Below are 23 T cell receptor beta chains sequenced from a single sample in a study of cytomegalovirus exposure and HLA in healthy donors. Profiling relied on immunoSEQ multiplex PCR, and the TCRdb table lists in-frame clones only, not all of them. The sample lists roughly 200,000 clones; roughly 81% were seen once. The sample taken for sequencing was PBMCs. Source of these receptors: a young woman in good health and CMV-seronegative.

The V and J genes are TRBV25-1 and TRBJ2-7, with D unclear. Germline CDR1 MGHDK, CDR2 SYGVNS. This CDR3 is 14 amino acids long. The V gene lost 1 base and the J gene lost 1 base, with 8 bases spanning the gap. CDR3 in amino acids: CASSESRLSYEQYF. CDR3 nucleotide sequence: TGTGCCAGCAGTGAATCCAGGTTATCCTACGAGCAGTACTTC.

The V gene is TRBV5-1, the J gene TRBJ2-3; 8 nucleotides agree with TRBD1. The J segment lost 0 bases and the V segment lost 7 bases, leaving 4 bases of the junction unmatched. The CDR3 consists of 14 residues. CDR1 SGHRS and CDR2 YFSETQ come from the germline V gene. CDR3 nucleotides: TGCGCCAGCGGTCGACAGGGGAGCACAGATACGCAGTATTTT. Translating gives CASGRQGSTDTQYF. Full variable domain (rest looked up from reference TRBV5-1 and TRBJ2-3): KAGVTQTPRYLIKTRGQQVTLSCSPISGHRSVSWYQQTPGQGLQFLFEYFSETQRNKGNFPGRFSGRQFSNSRSEMNVSTLELGDSALYLCASGRQGSTDTQYFGPGTRLTVL.

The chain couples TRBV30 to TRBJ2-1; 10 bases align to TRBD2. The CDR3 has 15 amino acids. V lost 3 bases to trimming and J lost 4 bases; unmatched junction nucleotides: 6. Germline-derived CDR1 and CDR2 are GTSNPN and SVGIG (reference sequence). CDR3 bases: TGTGCCTGGAGGCACCTAGCGGGAGCATACAATGAGCAGTTCTTC. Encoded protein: CAWRHLAGAYNEQFF.

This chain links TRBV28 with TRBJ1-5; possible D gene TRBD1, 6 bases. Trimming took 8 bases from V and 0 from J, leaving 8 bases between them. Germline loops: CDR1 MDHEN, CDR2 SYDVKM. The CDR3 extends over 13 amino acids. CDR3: CASHRDSNQPQHF. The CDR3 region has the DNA TGTGCCAGCCACAGGGATAGCAATCAGCCCCAGCATTTT.

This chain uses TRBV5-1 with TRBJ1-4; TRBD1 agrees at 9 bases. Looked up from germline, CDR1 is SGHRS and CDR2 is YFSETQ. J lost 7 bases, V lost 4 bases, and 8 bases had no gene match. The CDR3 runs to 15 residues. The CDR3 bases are TGCGCCAGCAGCCTACTTGGGGACAGGGTTGAAAAACTGTTTTTT. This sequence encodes CASSLLGDRVEKLFF.

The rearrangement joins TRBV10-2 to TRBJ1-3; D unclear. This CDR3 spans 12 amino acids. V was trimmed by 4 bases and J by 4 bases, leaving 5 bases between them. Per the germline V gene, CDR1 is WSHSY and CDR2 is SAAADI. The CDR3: CASSALGNTIYF. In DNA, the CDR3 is TGCGCCAGCAGTGCCCTGGGAAACACCATATATTTT.

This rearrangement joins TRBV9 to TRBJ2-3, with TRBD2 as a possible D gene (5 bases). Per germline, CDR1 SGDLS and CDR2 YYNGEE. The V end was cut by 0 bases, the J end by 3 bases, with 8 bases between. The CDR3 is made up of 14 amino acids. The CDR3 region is CASSVEPGTDTQYF. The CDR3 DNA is TGTGCCAGCAGCGTAGAGCCGGGGACAGATACGCAGTATTTT.

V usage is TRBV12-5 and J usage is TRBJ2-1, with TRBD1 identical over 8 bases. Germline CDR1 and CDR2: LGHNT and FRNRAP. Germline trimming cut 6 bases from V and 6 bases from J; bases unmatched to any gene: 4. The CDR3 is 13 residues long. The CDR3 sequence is CASGVTGGNEQFF. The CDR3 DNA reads TGTGCTAGTGGGGTTACAGGGGGCAATGAGCAGTTCTTC.

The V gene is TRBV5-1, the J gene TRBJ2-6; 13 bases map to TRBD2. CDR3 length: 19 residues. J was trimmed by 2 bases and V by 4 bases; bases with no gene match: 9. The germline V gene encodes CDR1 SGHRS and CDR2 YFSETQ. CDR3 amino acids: CASSPILLAGGPGANVLTF. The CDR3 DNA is TGCGCCAGCAGCCCGATACTACTAGCGGGGGGGCCTGGGGCCAACGTCCTGACTTTC. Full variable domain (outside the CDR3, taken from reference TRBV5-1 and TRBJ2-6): KAGVTQTPRYLIKTRGQQVTLSCSPISGHRSVSWYQQTPGQGLQFLFEYFSETQRNKGNFPGRFSGRQFSNSRSEMNVSTLELGDSALYLCASSPILLAGGPGANVLTFGAGSRLTVL.

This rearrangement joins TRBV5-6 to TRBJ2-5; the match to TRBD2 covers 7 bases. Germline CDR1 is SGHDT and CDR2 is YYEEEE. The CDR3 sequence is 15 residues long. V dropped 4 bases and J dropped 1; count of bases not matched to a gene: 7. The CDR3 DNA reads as TGTGCCAGCAGCGTTAGCGGGCCTCTCCAAGAGACCCAGTACTTC. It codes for CASSVSGPLQETQYF.

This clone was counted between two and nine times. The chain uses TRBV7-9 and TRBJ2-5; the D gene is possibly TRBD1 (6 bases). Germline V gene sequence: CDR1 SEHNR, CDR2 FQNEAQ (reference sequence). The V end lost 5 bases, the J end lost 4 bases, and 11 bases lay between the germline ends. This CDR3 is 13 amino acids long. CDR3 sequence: CASSPRGTETQYF. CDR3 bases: TGTGCCAGCAGCCCCAGGGGAACAGAGACCCAGTACTTC.

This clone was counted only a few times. The CDR3 spells CAWSDRAWTQYF. Here the CDR3 DNA reads TGTGCCTGGAGTGACAGGGCCTGGACCCAGTACTTC. The chain is built from TRBV30 and TRBJ2-5; weak D call: TRBD1 (6 bases). CDR3 length: 12 amino acids. CDR1 GTSNPN and CDR2 SVGIG come from the germline V gene (reference sequence). V gave up 1 base and J gave up 7 bases, with 10 bases separating them.

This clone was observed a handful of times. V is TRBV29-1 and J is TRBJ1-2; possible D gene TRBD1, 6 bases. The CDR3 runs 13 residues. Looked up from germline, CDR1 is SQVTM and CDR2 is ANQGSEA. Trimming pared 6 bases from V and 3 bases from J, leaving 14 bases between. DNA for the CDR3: TGCAGCGTGCTTACAGGGTCCTACTATGGCTACACCTTC. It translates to CSVLTGSYYGYTF.

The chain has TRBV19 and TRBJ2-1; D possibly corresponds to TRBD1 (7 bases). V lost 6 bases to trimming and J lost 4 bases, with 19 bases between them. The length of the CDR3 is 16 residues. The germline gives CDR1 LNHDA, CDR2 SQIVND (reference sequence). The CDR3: CASRPAAGGFYNEQFF. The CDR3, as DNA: TGTGCCAGTAGGCCCGCGGCAGGGGGGTTTTACAATGAGCAGTTCTTC. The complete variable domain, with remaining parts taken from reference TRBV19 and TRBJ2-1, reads DGGITQSPKYLFRKEGQNVTLSCEQNLNHDAMYWYRQDPGQGLRLIYYSQIVNDFQKGDIAEGYSVSREKKESFPLTVTSAQKNPTAFYLCASRPAAGGFYNEQFFGPGTRLTVL.

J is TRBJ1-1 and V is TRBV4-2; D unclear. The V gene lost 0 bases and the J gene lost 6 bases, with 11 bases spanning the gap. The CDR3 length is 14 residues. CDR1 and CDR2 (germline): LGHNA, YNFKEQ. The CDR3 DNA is TGTGCCAGCAGCCAAGATCTCGCGGGTTCTGAAGCTTTCTTT. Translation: CASSQDLAGSEAFF.

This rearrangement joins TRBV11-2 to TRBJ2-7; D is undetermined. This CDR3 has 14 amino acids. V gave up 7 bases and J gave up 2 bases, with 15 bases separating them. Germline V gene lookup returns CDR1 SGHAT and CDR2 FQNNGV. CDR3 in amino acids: CASTSTSTAYEQYF. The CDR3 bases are TGTGCCAGCACATCAACCTCAACAGCCTACGAGCAGTACTTC.

For the CDR3, the DNA is TGTGCCAGTAGTTGGGGTAGCGGGAGTACCGCAGATACGCAGTATTTT. It translates to CASSWGSGSTADTQYF. The chain has TRBV19 and TRBJ2-3; 9 positions agree with TRBD2. Trimming at V came to 5 bases and at J to 4 bases, leaving 10 bases not matched to a gene. The CDR3 is 16 residues long. Germline values: CDR1 LNHDA, CDR2 SQIVND (reference sequence).

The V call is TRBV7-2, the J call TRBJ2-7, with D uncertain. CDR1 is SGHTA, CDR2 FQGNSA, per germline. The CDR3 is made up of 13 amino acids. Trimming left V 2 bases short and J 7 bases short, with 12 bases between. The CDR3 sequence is CASSLPTLGEQYF. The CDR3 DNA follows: TGTGCCAGCAGCTTACCTACCCTCGGGGAGCAGTACTTC.

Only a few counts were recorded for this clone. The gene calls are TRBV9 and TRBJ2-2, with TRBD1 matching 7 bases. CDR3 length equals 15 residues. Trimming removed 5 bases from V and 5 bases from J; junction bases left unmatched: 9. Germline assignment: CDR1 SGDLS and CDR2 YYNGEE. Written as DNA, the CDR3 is TGTGCCAGCAGTCTATCAGGGGGTAGGACCGGGGAGCTGTTTTTT. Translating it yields CASSLSGGRTGELFF.

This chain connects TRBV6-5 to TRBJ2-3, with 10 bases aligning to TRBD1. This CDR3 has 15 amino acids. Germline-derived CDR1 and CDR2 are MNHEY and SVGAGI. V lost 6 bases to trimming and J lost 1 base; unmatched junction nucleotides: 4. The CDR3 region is CASSLDRGGTDTQYF. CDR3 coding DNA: TGTGCCAGCAGCCTGGACAGGGGGGGCACAGATACGCAGTATTTT.

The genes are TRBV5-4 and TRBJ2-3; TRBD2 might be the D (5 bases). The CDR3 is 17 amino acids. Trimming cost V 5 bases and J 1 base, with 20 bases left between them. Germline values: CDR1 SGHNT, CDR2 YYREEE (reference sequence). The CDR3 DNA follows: TGTGCCAGCAGTATGCGTGGGAAGTTCGGGGGCACAGATACGCAGTATTTT. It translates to CASSMRGKFGGTDTQYF.

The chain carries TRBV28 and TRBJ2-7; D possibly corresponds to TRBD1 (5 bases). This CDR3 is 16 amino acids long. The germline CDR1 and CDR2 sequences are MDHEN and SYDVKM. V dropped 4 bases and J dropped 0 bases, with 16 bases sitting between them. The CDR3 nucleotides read TGTGCCAGCAGTTCACCCCCCAGGGTAACCTCCTACGAGCAGTACTTC. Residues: CASSSPPRVTSYEQYF. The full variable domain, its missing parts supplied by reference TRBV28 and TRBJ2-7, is DVKVTQSSRYLVKRTGEKVFLECVQDMDHENMFWYRQDPGLGLRLIYFSYDVKMKEKGDIPEGYSVSREKKERFSLILESASTNQTSMYLCASSSPPRVTSYEQYFGPGTRLTVT.

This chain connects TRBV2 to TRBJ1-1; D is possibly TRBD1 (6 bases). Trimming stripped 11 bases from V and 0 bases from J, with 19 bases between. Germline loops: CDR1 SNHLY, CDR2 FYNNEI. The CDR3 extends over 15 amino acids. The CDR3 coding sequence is TGTGCCGGGGGCGGGCTTGGAGCCATGAACACTGAAGCTTTCTTT. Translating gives CAGGGLGAMNTEAFF.